This TCR beta chain emerged from a study of cytomegalovirus exposure and HLA in healthy donors. Study-wide points: Reported findings show TCR beta sequences accurately forecast HLA-A and HLA-B alleles in most subjects. As was reported, the classifier diagnosed cytomegalovirus status with high specificity and sensitivity.

V lost 0 bases, J lost 6 bases, and 3 bases stayed unmatched. This CDR3 region has 14 residues. Germline lookup yields CDR1 SGHDT and CDR2 YYEEEE. With respect to this clone: Its antigen is not known.

PCR was performed using 60 Vbeta and 13 Jbeta primers. Assay used: immunoSEQ multiplex PCR; TCRdb lists only in-frame clones, some missing. The sample shows about 120,000 clones, about 86% of them seen only once. The sequenced sample was PBMCs. The chain is built from TRBV5-6 and TRBJ2-1; 7 bases match TRBD1. The receptor comes from a man aged 40-49 years in good health and CMV-seronegative. CDR3 in DNA: TGTGCCAGCAGCTTGGTGGCAGGGGGCAATGAGCAGTTCTTC. It is translated as CASSLVAGGNEQFF.